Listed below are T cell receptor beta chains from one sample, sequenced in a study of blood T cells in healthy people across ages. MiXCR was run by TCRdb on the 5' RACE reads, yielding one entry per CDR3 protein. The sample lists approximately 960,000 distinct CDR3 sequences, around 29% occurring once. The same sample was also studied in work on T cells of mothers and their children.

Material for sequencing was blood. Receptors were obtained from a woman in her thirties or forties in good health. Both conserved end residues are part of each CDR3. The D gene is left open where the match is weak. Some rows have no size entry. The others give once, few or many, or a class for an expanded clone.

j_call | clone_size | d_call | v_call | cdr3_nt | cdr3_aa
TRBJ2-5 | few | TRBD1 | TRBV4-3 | TGCGCCAGCAGCCATCAGCGACAGGGCCTAACGATTCAAGAGACCCAGTACTTC | CASSHQRQGLTIQETQYF
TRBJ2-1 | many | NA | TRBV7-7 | TGTGCTAGCAGCTCTACGGACTCTAGCTCCTACAATGAGCAGTTCTTC | CASSSTDSSSYNEQFF
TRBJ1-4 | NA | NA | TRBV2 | TGTGCCAGCACCGACGGACGGGTAACTAATGAAAAACTGTTTTTT | CASTDGRVTNEKLFF
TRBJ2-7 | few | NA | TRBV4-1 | TGCGCCAGCAGCCCGTCCCGCATTTACGAGCAGTACTTC | CASSPSRIYEQYF
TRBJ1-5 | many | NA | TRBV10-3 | TGTGCCATCAGTGAGTCAGGGAATCAGCCCCAGCATTTT | CAISESGNQPQHF
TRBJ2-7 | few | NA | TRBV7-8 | TGTGCCAGCAGCTTAGGTCCAGTAGACTACGGGCAGTACTTC | CASSLGPVDYGQYF
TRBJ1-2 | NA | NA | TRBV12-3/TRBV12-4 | TGTGCCAACAGCCCCCAGGGGTCGGTCAGCTATGGCTACACCTTC | CANSPQGSVSYGYTF
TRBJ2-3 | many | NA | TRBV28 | TGTGCCAGCAGATCGCTAGAGTTTGGGCCAGATACGCAGTATTTT | CASRSLEFGPDTQYF
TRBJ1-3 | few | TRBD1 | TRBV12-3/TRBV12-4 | TGTGCCAGCAGACAGGGGATGCGTGGAAACACCATATATTTT | CASRQGMRGNTIYF
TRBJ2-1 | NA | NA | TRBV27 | TGTGCCAGCAGCCCCAGGGGTAGCGGCGCCTACAATGAGCAGTGCTTC | CASSPRGSGAYNEQCF
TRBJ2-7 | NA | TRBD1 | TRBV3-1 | TGTGCCAGCAGCCGGTTTTGGACAGGGAACGTTGTGCAGTACTTC | CASSRFWTGNVVQYF
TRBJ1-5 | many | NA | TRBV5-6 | TGTGCCAGCAGCTTGAGGCAGGCGGGGAATCAGCCCCAGCATTTT | CASSLRQAGNQPQHF
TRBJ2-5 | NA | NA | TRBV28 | TGTGCCAGCAGTTCCGGGGCCTCCGAGCAGGAGACCCAGTACTTC | CASSSGASEQETQYF
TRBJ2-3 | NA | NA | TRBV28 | TGTGCCAGCAGGTCGCTGGGACCGGAGGCATTTTCGGCAGATACGCAGTATTTT | CASRSLGPEAFSADTQYF
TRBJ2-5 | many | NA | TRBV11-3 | TGTGCCAGCAGCTTAAACTTCCAAGAGACCCAGTACTTC | CASSLNFQETQYF
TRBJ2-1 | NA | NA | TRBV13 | TGTGCCAGCAGTGAGCCTGGGTCCTCAAGGGAGCAGTTCTTC | CASSEPGSSREQFF